The 3 T cell receptor beta chains presented below share a single source sample, sequenced in a study of control samples from healthy donors and cancer patients. TCRdb's table, derived via immunoSEQ multiplex PCR, lists solely in-frame clones and lacks some. The data contain 120,000 or so clones, roughly 91% of them singletons. The sequencing sample was made of PBMCs. All receptors come from a man aged 45-65 years with head and neck cancer.

CDR3 sequence: CASSQARSSYNSPLHF. CDR3 DNA sequence: TGCGCCAGCAGCCAAGCTAGGAGCTCCTATAATTCACCCCTCCACTTT. V usage is TRBV4-3 and J usage is TRBJ1-6; D not resolved. Per germline, CDR1 LGHNA and CDR2 YSLEER. The CDR3 contains 16 residues. V lost 1 base and J lost 0, with 7 bases in between.

V usage is TRBV6-2 or TRBV6-3 and J usage is TRBJ1-2; D is uncertain. The CDR3 loop spans 15 amino acids. The V and J ends lost 0 bases and 0 bases respectively, with 8 bases between them. Germline-derived CDR1 and CDR2 are MNHEY and SVGEGT. The CDR3 region is CASSYSAAANYGYTF. In DNA form, the CDR3 reads TGTGCCAGCAGTTACTCGGCCGCAGCTAACTATGGCTACACCTTC.

The chain is built from TRBV19 and TRBJ1-5; TRBD1 is a possible D gene (5 bases). V dropped 8 bases and J dropped 7 bases, with 18 bases sitting between them. This CDR3 contains 14 residues. Germline lookup yields CDR1 LNHDA and CDR2 SQIVND (reference sequence). For the CDR3, the DNA is TGTGCCAGTCGGACCCAGGGTTATGGGCAGCCCCAGCATTTT. The encoded protein is CASRTQGYGQPQHF.